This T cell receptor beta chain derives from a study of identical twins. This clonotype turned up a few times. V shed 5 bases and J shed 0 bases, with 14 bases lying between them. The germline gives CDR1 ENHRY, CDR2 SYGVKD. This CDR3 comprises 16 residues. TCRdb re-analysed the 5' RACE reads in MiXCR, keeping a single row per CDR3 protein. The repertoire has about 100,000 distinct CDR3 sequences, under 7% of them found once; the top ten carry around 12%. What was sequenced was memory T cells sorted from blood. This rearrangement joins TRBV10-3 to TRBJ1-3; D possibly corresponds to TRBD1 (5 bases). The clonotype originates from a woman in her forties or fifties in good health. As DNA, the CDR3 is TGTGCCATCAGTCGCGGAACAGGCTCCTCTGGAAACACCATATATTTT. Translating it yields CAISRGTGSSGNTIYF.